The following is a T cell receptor beta chain sequence with its context. The antigen this receptor binds is unknown. No much larger clone is present one base from it, and per-base qualities are unavailable. The source of the sample is a study of cytomegalovirus exposure and HLA in healthy donors (dated by TCRdb to about 2017). As for the study more broadly: A later analysis indicated that the roughly 120 validation repertoires were generated on the platform also employed for the roughly 650 repertoires of the first cohort. Along with the approximately 620-subject first cohort, a separate validation cohort of 120 different subjects was used. To predict cytomegalovirus infection status, the study brought together high-throughput TCR immunosequencing, statistical association of individual TCRs with disease status, and machine learning. The study was designed to test whether signatures of past pathogen exposure could be identified by cataloging public T cell receptors. Study-level results and caveats: A later analysis found that TCRs clustered in the first cohort also tended to co-occur in the roughly 120 validation repertoires, with 90% to 95% of cluster scores above 0. Most TCR sequences were observed very rarely across donors, whereas some public TCRs were present in many individuals. A later analysis lacked HLA typing for the validation cohort, so it scored co-occurrence in that cohort across all 120 repertoires. In the study, about 150 TCR beta chains were listed as associated with cytomegalovirus. The classifier was reported to diagnose cytomegalovirus status with high specificity and sensitivity in both the original and validation cohorts. It was suggested by the authors that the approach could potentially be generalized to other disease states and immunological phenotypes. A few of the identified cytomegalovirus-associated TCR beta chains were confirmed in vitro to be specific for cytomegalovirus antigens.

Library preparation employed the immunoSEQ multiplex PCR assay. The original pipeline was this. A statistical classification framework was developed to diagnose cytomegalovirus status using the catalog of TCR beta chain sequences. Held by TCRdb, this immuneACCESS table contains in-frame sequences only and omits some clones. Under half of the omission traces to an unresolved V gene where checked; the cause of the rest is unknown. V, J and clone size are those of that table, while D and trimming were read from the DNA. This sample holds about 110,000 clones; approximately 90% were observed only once. 1.4% to 1.5% of the sample goes to the ten largest clones. The donors belonged to the validation cohort of over a hundred subjects, which was separate from the roughly 670-subject first cohort. The sequenced material came from PBMCs. This receptor was identified in a woman in her 30s in good health and CMV-seropositive.

The CDR3 reads as follows: CASSGGLAGGRRYEQYF. Read as DNA, the sequence is TGTGCCAGCAGCGGGGGACTAGCGGGAGGCCGACGCTACGAGCAGTACTTC. The V and J genes are TRBV11-2 and TRBJ2-7; 15 bases in the middle match TRBD2. The germline V gene gives CDR1 as SGHAT and CDR2 as FQNNGV. The CDR3 measures 17 amino acids from cysteine to phenylalanine. Only the CDR3 DNA is retained, 51 bases long and in frame from the first base. Germline trimming: 5 bases from V, 3 bases from J; junction bases outside gene matches: 8.